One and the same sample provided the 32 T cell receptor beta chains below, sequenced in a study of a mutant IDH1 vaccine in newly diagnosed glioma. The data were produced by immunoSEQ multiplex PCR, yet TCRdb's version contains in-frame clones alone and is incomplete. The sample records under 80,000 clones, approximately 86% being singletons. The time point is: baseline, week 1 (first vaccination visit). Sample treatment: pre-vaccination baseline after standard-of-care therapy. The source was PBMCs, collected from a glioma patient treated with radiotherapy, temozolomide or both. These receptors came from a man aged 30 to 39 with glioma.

The CDR3 DNA reads TGTGCCAGCAGCTTAGAAACCGGAGGTGCTGGAAACACCATATATTTT. Amino acids: CASSLETGGAGNTIYF. The chain combines TRBV7-9 with TRBJ1-3, with D unresolved. V lost 1 base and J lost 2, with 12 bases in between. Per germline, CDR1 SEHNR and CDR2 FQNEAQ (reference sequence). This CDR3 region has 16 residues. The full variable domain, completed using reference TRBV7-9 and TRBJ1-3, is DTGVSQNPRHKITKRGQNVTFRCDPISEHNRLYWYRQTLGQGPEFLTYFQNEAQLEKSRLLSDRFSAERPKGSFSTLEIQRTEQGDSAMYLCASSLETGGAGNTIYFGEGSWLTVV.

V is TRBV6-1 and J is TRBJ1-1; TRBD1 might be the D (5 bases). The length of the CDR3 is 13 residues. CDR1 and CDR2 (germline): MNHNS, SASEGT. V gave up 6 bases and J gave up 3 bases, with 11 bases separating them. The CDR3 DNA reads TGTGCCAGCAGAAAACAGGAGTACACTGAAGCTTTCTTT. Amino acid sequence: CASRKQEYTEAFF.

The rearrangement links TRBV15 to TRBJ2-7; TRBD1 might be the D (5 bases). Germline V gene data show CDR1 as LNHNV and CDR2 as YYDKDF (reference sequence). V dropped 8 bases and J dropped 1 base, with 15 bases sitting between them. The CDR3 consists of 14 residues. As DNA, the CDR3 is TGTGCCACCCGCCGGGCAGGGAATTCCTACGAGCAGTACTTC. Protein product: CATRRAGNSYEQYF.

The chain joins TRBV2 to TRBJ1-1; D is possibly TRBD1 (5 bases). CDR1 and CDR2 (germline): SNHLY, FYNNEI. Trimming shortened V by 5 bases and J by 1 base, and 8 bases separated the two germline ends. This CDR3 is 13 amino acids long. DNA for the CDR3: TGTGCCAGCAGTACCCAGGGGAACACTGAAGCTTTCTTT. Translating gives CASSTQGNTEAFF. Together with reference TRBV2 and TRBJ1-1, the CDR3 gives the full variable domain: EPEVTQTPSHQVTQMGQEVILRCVPISNHLYFYWYRQILGQKVEFLVSFYNNEISEKSEIFDDQFSVERPDGSNFTLKIRSTKLEDSAMYFCASSTQGNTEAFFGQGTRLTVV.

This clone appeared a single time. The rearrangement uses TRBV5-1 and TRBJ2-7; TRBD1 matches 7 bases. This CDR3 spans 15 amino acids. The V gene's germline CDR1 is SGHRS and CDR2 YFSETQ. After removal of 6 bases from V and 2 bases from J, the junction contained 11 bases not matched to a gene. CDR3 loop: CASTRGTGEPYEQYF. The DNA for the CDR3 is TGCGCCAGCACTCGGGGAACAGGGGAACCCTACGAGCAGTACTTC.

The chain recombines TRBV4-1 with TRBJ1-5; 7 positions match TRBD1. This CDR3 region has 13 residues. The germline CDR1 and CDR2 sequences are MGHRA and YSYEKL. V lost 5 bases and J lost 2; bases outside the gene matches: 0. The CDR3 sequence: CASSDRGNQPQHF. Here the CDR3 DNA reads TGCGCCAGCAGCGACAGGGGCAATCAGCCCCAGCATTTT.

CDR3 in amino acids: CASSLGQGATFF. In DNA form, the CDR3 reads TGTGCCAGCAGCTTGGGACAGGGGGCGACTTTCTTT. The chain recombines TRBV5-4 with TRBJ1-1; 10 nucleotides align to TRBD1. This CDR3 has 12 amino acids. The germline CDR1 and CDR2 sequences are SGHNT and YYREEE (reference sequence). The V segment lost 0 bases and the J segment 12 bases; nucleotides outside the gene matches: 2.

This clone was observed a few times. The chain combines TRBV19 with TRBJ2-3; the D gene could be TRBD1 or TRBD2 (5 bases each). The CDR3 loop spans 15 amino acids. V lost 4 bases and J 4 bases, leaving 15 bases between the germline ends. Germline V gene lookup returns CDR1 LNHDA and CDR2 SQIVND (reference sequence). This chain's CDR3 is CASSNQGLRADTQYF. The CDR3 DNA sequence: TGTGCCAGTAGTAATCAGGGCTTGAGGGCAGATACGCAGTATTTT.

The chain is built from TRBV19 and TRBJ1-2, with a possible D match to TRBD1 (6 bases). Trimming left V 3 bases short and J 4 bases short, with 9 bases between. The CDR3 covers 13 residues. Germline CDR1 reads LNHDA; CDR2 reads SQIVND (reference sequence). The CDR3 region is CASSMGGAYGYTF. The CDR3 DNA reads TGTGCCAGTAGTATGGGGGGGGCCTATGGCTACACCTTC.

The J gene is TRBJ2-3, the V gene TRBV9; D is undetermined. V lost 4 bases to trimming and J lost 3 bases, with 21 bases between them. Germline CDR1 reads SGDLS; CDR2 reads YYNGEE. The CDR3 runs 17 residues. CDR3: CASSFSPAWERTDTQYF. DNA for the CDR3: TGTGCCAGCAGCTTTTCCCCTGCCTGGGAACGGACAGATACGCAGTATTTT.

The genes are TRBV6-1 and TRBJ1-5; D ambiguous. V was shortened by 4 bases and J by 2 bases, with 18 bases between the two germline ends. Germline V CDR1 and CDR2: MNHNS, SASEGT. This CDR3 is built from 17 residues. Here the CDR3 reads CASSVVRFSHGNQPQHF. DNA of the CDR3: TGTGCCAGCAGTGTAGTTAGATTTTCGCACGGCAATCAGCCCCAGCATTTT.

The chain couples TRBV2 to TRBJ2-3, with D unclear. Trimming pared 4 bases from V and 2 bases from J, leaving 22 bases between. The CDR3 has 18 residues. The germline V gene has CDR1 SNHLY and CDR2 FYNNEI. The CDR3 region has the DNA TGTGCCAGCAGTGGTCTTATCCCAAATCCGAATCCCACAGATACGCAGTATTTT. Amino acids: CASSGLIPNPNPTDTQYF.

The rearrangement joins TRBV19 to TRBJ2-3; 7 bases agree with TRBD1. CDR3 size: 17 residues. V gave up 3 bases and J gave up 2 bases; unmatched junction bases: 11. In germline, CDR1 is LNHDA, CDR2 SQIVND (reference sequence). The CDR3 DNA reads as TGTGCCAGTAGTATTCTTAAGGCCGAGGGGGCCACAGATACGCAGTATTTT. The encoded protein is CASSILKAEGATDTQYF.

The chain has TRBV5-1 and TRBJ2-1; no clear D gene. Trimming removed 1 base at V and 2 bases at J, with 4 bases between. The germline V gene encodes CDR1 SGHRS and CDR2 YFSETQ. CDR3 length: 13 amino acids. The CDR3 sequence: CASSLTAYNEQFF. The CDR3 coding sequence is TGCGCCAGCAGCTTGACGGCCTACAATGAGCAGTTCTTC.

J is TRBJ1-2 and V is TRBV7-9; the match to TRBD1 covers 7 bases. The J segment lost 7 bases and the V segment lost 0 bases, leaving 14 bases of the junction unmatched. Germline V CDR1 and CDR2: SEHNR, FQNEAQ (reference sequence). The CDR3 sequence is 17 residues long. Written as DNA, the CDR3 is TGTGCCAGCAGCTTAGCGACCGGGACAGCTGCCCTCGGTGGCTACACCTTC. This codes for CASSLATGTAALGGYTF.

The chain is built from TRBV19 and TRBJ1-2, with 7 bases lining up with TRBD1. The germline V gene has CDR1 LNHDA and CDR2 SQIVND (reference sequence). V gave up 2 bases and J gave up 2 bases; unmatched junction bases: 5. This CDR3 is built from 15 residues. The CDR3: CASSIKGAGNYGYTF. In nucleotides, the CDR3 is TGTGCCAGTAGTATAAAGGGGGCCGGAAACTATGGCTACACCTTC. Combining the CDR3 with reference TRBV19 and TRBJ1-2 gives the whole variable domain DGGITQSPKYLFRKEGQNVTLSCEQNLNHDAMYWYRQDPGQGLRLIYYSQIVNDFQKGDIAEGYSVSREKKESFPLTVTSAQKNPTAFYLCASSIKGAGNYGYTFGSGTRLTVV.

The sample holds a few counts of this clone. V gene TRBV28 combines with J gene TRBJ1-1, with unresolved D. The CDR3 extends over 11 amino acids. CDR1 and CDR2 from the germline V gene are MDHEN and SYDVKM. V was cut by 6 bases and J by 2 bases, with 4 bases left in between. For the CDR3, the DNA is TGTGCCAGCAGCCCTAACACTGAAGCTTTCTTT. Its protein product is CASSPNTEAFF.

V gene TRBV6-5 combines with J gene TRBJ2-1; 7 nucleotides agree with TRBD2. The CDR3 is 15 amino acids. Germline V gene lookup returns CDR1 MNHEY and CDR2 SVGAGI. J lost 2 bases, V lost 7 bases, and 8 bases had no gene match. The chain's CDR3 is CASKIDSGPYNEQFF. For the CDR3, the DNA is TGTGCCAGCAAGATAGATAGCGGGCCCTACAATGAGCAGTTCTTC.

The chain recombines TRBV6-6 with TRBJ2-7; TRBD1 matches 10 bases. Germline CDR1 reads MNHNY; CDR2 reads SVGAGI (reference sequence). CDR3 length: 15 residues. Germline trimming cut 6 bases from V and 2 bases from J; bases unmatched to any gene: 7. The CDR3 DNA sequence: TGTGCCAGCAGCTACCGGGACAGGGGCCCCTACGAGCAGTACTTC. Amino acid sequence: CASSYRDRGPYEQYF.

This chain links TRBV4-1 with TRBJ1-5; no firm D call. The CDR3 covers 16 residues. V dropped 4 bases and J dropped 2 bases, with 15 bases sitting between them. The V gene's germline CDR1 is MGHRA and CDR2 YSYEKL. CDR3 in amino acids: CASSLGDGRGNQPQHF. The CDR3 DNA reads TGCGCCAGCAGCCTCGGAGACGGTCGGGGCAATCAGCCCCAGCATTTT.

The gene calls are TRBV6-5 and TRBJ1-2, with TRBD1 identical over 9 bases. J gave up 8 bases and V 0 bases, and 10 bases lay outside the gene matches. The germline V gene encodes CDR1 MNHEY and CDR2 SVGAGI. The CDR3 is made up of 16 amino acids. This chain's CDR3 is CASSYSHRTGARGYTF. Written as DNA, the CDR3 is TGTGCCAGCAGTTACTCCCATCGGACAGGGGCAAGGGGCTACACCTTC.

This CDR3 is CASSLAGRHRSLYEQYF. For the CDR3, the DNA is TGTGCCAGCAGTTTAGCGGGACGCCACCGTTCTCTCTACGAGCAGTACTTC. V usage is TRBV27 and J usage is TRBJ2-7; D is possibly TRBD2 (6 bases). Germline V lookup: CDR1 MNHEY, CDR2 SMNVEV (reference sequence). The CDR3 sequence is 17 residues long. The V and J ends lost 2 bases and 3 bases respectively, with 20 bases between them.

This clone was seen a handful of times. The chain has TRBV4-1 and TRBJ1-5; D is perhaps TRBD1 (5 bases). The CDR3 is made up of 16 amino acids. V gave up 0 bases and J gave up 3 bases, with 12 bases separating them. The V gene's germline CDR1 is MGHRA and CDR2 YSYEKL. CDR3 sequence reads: CASSQDENRLNQPQHF. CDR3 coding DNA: TGCGCCAGCAGCCAAGATGAGAACAGGCTCAATCAGCCCCAGCATTTT.

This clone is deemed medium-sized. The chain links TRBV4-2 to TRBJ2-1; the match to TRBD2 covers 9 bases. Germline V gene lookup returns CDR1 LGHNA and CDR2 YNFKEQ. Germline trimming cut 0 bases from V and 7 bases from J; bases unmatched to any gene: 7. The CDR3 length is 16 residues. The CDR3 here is CASSQEGAGGPNEQFF. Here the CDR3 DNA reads TGTGCCAGCAGCCAAGAGGGGGCGGGGGGGCCGAATGAGCAGTTCTTC.

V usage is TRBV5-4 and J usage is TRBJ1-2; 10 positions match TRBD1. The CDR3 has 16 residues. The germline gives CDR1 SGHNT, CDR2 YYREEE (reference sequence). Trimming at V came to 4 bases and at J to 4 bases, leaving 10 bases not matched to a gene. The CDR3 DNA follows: TGTGCCAGCAGCCCCTCTTGGGACAGGGGAAGCTATGGCTACACCTTC. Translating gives CASSPSWDRGSYGYTF.

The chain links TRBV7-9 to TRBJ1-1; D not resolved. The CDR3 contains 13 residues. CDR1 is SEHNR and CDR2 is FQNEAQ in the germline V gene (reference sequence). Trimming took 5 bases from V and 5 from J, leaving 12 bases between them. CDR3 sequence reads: CASSLLSGTEAFF. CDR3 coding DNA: TGTGCCAGCAGCCTCTTGAGTGGGACTGAAGCTTTCTTT. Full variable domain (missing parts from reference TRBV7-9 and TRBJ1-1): DTGVSQNPRHKITKRGQNVTFRCDPISEHNRLYWYRQTLGQGPEFLTYFQNEAQLEKSRLLSDRFSAERPKGSFSTLEIQRTEQGDSAMYLCASSLLSGTEAFFGQGTRLTVV.

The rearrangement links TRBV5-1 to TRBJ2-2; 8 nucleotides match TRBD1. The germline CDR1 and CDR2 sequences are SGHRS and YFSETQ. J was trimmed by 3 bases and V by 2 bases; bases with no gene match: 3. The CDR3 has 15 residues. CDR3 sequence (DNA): TGCGCCAGCAGCTTCCAGGGGGCCTACACCGGGGAGCTGTTTTTT. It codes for CASSFQGAYTGELFF.

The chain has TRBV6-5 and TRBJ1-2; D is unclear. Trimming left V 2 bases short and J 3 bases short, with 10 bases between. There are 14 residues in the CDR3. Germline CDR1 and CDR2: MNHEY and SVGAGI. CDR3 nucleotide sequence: TGTGCCAGCAGTTACAGGGAACGAGACTATGGCTACACCTTC. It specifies CASSYRERDYGYTF.

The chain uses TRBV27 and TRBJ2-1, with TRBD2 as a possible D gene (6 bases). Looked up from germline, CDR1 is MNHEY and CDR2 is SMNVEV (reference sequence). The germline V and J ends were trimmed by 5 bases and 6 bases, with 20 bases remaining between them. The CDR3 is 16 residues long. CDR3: CASSGVGLGNFNEQFF. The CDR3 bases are TGTGCCAGCAGTGGTGTGGGACTGGGCAATTTCAATGAGCAGTTCTTC.

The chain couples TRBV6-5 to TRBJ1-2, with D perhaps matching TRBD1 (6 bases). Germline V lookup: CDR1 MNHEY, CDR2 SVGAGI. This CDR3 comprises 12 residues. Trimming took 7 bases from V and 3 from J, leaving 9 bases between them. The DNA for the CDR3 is TGTGCCAGCACCGGACAGCACTATGGCTACACCTTC. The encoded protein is CASTGQHYGYTF.

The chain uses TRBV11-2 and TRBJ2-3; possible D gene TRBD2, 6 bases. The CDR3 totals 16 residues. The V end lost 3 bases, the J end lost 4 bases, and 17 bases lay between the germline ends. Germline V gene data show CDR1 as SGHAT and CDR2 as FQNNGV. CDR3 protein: CASSFIAGSVADTQYF. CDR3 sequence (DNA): TGTGCCAGCAGCTTTATTGCGGGGAGCGTTGCAGATACGCAGTATTTT.

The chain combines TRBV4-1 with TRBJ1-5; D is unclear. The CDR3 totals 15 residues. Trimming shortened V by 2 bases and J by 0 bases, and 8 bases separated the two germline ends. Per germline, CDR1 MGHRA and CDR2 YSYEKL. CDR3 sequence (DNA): TGCGCCAGCAGCCAAAGCAGGAATAGCAATCAGCCCCAGCATTTT. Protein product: CASSQSRNSNQPQHF.